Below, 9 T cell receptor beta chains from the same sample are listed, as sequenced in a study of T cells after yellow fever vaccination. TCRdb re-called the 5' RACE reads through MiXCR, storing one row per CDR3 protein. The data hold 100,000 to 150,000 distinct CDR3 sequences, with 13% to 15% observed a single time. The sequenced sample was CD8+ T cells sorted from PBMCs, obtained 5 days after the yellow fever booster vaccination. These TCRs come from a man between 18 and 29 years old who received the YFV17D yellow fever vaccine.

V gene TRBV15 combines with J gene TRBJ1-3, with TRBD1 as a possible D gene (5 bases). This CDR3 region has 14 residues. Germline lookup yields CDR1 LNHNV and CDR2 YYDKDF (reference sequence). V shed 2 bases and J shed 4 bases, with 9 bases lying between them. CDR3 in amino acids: CATSRSGSGNTIYF. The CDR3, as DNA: TGTGCCACCAGCAGATCAGGGTCCGGAAACACCATATATTTT. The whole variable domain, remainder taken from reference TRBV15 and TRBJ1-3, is DAMVIQNPRYQVTQFGKPVTLSCSQTLNHNVMYWYQQKSSQAPKLLFHYYDKDFNNEADTPDNFQSRRPNTSFCFLDIRSPGLGDTAMYLCATSRSGSGNTIYFGEGSWLTVV.

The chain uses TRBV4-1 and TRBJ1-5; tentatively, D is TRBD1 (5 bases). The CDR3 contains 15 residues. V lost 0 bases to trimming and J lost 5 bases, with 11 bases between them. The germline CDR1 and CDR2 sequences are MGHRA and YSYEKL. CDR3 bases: TGCGCCAGCAGCCAAGAGGACGGGACCTATCAGCCCCAGCATTTT. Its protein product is CASSQEDGTYQPQHF.

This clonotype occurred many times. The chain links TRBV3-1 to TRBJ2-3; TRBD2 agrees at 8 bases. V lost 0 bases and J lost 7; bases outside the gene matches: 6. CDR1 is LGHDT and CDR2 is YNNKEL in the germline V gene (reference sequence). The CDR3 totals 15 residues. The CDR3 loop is CASSQDAGLANTQYF. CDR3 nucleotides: TGTGCCAGCAGCCAAGATGCAGGACTAGCCAATACGCAGTATTTT.

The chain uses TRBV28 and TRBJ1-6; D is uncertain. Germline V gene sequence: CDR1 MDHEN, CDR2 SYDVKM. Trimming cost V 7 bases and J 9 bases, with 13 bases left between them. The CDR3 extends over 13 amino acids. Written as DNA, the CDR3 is TGTGCCAGCAACCCCGAAGCAGGTTCACCCCTCCACTTT. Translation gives CASNPEAGSPLHF.

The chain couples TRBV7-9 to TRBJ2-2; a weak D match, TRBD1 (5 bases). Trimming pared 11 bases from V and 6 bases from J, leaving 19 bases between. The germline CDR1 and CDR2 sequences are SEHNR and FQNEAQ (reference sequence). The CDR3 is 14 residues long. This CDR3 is CASNPGRAPGELFF. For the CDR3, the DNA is TGTGCCTCCAACCCAGGGCGCGCCCCCGGGGAGCTGTTTTTT.

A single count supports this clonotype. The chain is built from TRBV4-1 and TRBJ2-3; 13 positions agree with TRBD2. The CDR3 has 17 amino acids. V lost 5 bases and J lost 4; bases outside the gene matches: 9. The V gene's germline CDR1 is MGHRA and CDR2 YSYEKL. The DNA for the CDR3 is TGCGCCAGCAGCATAAGACTAGCGGGGGGCCCCTCAGATACGCAGTATTTT. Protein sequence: CASSIRLAGGPSDTQYF.

The CDR3 sequence: CASSWGAGTGGSPLHF. The CDR3 bases are TGTGCCAGCAGTTGGGGGGCCGGGACAGGGGGTTCACCCCTCCACTTT. V is TRBV28 and J is TRBJ1-6; 11 bases align to TRBD1. This CDR3 region has 16 residues. Per germline, CDR1 MDHEN and CDR2 SYDVKM. V was clipped by 4 bases and J by 9 bases; unmatched bases: 8.

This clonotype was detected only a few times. CDR3 amino acids: CASSQDFDSTSTDTQYF. The CDR3 DNA reads as TGTGCCAGCAGCCAAGATTTCGACAGTACTAGCACAGATACGCAGTATTTT. V gene TRBV3-1 combines with J gene TRBJ2-3; D is possibly TRBD1 (5 bases). The CDR3 runs 17 residues. The ends were cut back, 0 bases at V and 0 bases at J, with 13 bases in the middle. Germline loops: CDR1 LGHDT, CDR2 YNNKEL (reference sequence).

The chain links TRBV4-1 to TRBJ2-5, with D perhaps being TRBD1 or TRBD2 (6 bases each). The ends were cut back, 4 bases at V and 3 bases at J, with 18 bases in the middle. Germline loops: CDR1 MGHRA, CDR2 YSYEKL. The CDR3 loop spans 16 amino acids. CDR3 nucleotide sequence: TGCGCCAGCAGCCTCAGGGAGGACCGGGACAAAGAGACCCAGTACTTC. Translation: CASSLREDRDKETQYF.